This TCR beta chain appears in the sequencing data of a study of CD8+ T cells in alopecia areata. RNA extraction was followed by reverse transcription into cDNA, which acted as the sequencing template. Assay: immunoSEQ multiplex PCR; the TCRdb copy retains only in-frame clones and omits some. Of around 190,000 clones in the sample, approximately 60% were seen once. CDR1 GTSNPN and CDR2 SVGIG come from the germline V gene (reference sequence). This CDR3 comprises 13 residues. The sample comprised CD8+ T cells sorted from blood. The gene calls are TRBV30 and TRBJ2-2; 9 bases are a match to TRBD1. This clonotype was sampled from a human donor in good health. The CDR3 nucleotides are TGTGCTCGGACAGGGGTCATCACCGGGGAGCTGTTTTTT. It translates to CARTGVITGELFF.